These 20 T cell receptor beta chains originate from one sample sequenced in a study of graft-versus-host responses after intestinal transplantation. The antigens these receptors bind are not known. Using immunoSEQ multiplex PCR, the repertoire was profiled, and TCRdb retains in-frame clones only, with some absent. The sample shows some 76,000 clones, about nine tenths of them seen only once. Here the sequenced sample was unstimulated CD8+ T cells sorted from spleen or lymph node cells, taken before transplant. The receptors originated from a human donor who was the organ donor for an intestinal transplant.

J is TRBJ2-7 and V is TRBV28; 7 bases map to TRBD1. This CDR3 has 15 amino acids. Germline-derived CDR1 and CDR2 are MDHEN and SYDVKM. Germline trimming cut 4 bases from V and 5 bases from J; bases unmatched to any gene: 11. The CDR3 reads CASSYFRQGKDEQYF. The CDR3 DNA is TGTGCCAGCAGTTACTTCCGACAGGGTAAAGACGAGCAGTACTTC. Using reference TRBV28 and TRBJ2-7 for the parts outside the CDR3, the full variable domain is DVKVTQSSRYLVKRTGEKVFLECVQDMDHENMFWYRQDPGLGLRLIYFSYDVKMKEKGDIPEGYSVSREKKERFSLILESASTNQTSMYLCASSYFRQGKDEQYFGPGTRLTVT.

The V and J genes are TRBV25-1 and TRBJ2-2, with D perhaps TRBD1 (5 bases). Germline-derived CDR1 and CDR2 are MGHDK and SYGVNS. The CDR3 covers 14 residues. V was shortened by 6 bases and J by 5 bases, with 13 bases between the two germline ends. This chain's CDR3 is CASRGHSDTGELFF. The CDR3 DNA follows: TGTGCCAGCAGGGGGCACAGTGATACCGGGGAGCTGTTTTTT.

The chain links TRBV7-9 to TRBJ2-7; TRBD1 aligns across 8 bases. V lost 5 bases, J lost 2 bases, and 14 bases stayed unmatched. CDR1 and CDR2 (germline): SEHNR, FQNEAQ (reference sequence). The CDR3 extends over 17 amino acids. The CDR3 loop is CASSPGSGQATAYEQYF. In nucleotides, the CDR3 is TGTGCCAGCAGCCCGGGGTCGGGACAGGCAACCGCCTACGAGCAGTACTTC. Variable domain in full (rest from reference TRBV7-9 and TRBJ2-7): DTGVSQNPRHKITKRGQNVTFRCDPISEHNRLYWYRQTLGQGPEFLTYFQNEAQLEKSRLLSDRFSAERPKGSFSTLEIQRTEQGDSAMYLCASSPGSGQATAYEQYFGPGTRLTVT.

The chain recombines TRBV27 with TRBJ1-1; D not certain. The V gene lost 8 bases and the J gene lost 6 bases, with 13 bases spanning the gap. CDR3 length: 12 residues. CDR1 MNHEY and CDR2 SMNVEV come from the germline V gene (reference sequence). The CDR3: CASGDSGPEAFF. The CDR3 coding sequence is TGTGCCAGCGGGGATTCCGGGCCTGAAGCTTTCTTT.

V is TRBV6-1 and J is TRBJ1-1, with D hard to call. Looked up from germline, CDR1 is MNHNS and CDR2 is SASEGT. The CDR3 runs 15 residues. V lost 4 bases and J lost 1, with 13 bases in between. This CDR3 reads CASSGTLAENTEAFF. The CDR3 nucleotides read TGTGCCAGCAGTGGAACCCTGGCGGAGAACACTGAAGCTTTCTTT.

This chain uses TRBV27 with TRBJ2-1; tentative D call: TRBD2 (5 bases). V lost 5 bases to trimming and J lost 0 bases, with 5 bases between them. In germline, CDR1 is MNHEY, CDR2 SMNVEV (reference sequence). The CDR3 loop spans 13 amino acids. The CDR3 spells CASSLASYNEQFF. The CDR3 DNA is TGTGCCAGCAGTCTAGCCTCCTACAATGAGCAGTTCTTC.

V gene TRBV4-1 combines with J gene TRBJ1-2; the D gene is possibly TRBD1 (5 bases). Germline lookup yields CDR1 MGHRA and CDR2 YSYEKL. The CDR3 runs to 14 residues. V lost 1 base to trimming and J lost 5 bases, with 11 bases between them. The CDR3 region is CASSQAGTVYGYTF. The CDR3 DNA follows: TGCGCCAGCAGCCAAGCTGGGACCGTATATGGCTACACCTTC.

The J gene is TRBJ1-2, the V gene TRBV28, with D tentatively TRBD1 (5 bases). Germline values: CDR1 MDHEN, CDR2 SYDVKM. This CDR3 is 15 amino acids long. V was clipped by 7 bases and J by 5 bases, with 20 bases between them. CDR3 in amino acids: CASTRWGGIQYGYTF. The CDR3 DNA is TGTGCCAGCACCCGGTGGGGGGGGATTCAATATGGCTACACCTTC.

CDR3 nucleotides: TGTGCCAGCAGTTTCTCAGCGGGCGGGGGCTACACCTTC. Protein product: CASSFSAGGGYTF. This chain links TRBV27 with TRBJ1-2; D remains ambiguous. The CDR3 totals 13 residues. Germline CDR1 is MNHEY and CDR2 is SMNVEV (reference sequence). V dropped 3 bases and J dropped 8 bases, with 13 bases sitting between them.

The chain is built from TRBV9 and TRBJ2-5; maybe TRBD2 (5 bases). CDR3 length: 14 residues. V shed 3 bases and J shed 1 base, with 10 bases lying between them. Germline-derived CDR1 and CDR2 are SGDLS and YYNGEE. The CDR3 region has the DNA TGTGCCAGCAGCGGTGGAGGTTTCCAAGAGACCCAGTACTTC. Translation gives CASSGGGFQETQYF. Supplemented by reference TRBV9 and TRBJ2-5, the full variable domain reads DSGVTQTPKHLITATGQRVTLRCSPRSGDLSVYWYQQSLDQGLQFLIQYYNGEERAKGNILERFSAQQFPDLHSELNLSSLELGDSALYFCASSGGGFQETQYFGPGTRLLVL.

The chain combines TRBV19 with TRBJ2-3; no reliable D call. V lost 8 bases and J lost 0, with 9 bases in between. Per germline, CDR1 LNHDA and CDR2 SQIVND (reference sequence). This CDR3 contains 13 residues. The CDR3 sequence: CASPLSSTDTQYF. The CDR3 DNA reads as TGTGCCAGTCCCCTCTCTAGCACAGATACGCAGTATTTT.

The count of this clone is one. V usage is TRBV5-8 and J usage is TRBJ2-3; 9 bases agree with TRBD1. The germline CDR1 and CDR2 sequences are SGHTS and YDEGEE. The CDR3 has 15 residues. J gave up 2 bases and V 4 bases, and 5 bases lay outside the gene matches. In nucleotides, the CDR3 is TGTGCCAGCAGCCCGGGACAGGGCCTCACAGATACGCAGTATTTT. This codes for CASSPGQGLTDTQYF.

V is TRBV6-5 and J is TRBJ2-7; D might be TRBD1 (5 bases). This CDR3 comprises 16 residues. Germline CDR1 is MNHEY and CDR2 is SVGAGI. Trimming shortened V by 0 bases and J by 3 bases, and 15 bases separated the two germline ends. Here the CDR3 DNA reads TGTGCCAGCAGTTACTCGAGTCAGGGTAGAATCTACGAGCAGTACTTC. Translating gives CASSYSSQGRIYEQYF.

The genes are TRBV6-1 and TRBJ1-3; 8 bases map to TRBD1. The CDR3 is made up of 15 amino acids. In germline, CDR1 is MNHNS, CDR2 SASEGT. V shed 1 base, J shed 1 base, and the junction held 0 bases outside the gene matches. Here the CDR3 DNA reads TGTGCCAGCAGTGAAGGACAGGGGTCTGGAAACACCATATATTTT. Amino acid sequence: CASSEGQGSGNTIYF.

This clone was counted a single time. This sequence joins TRBV5-6 and TRBJ2-1, with TRBD1 matching 10 bases. In germline, CDR1 is SGHDT, CDR2 YYEEEE. The length of the CDR3 is 18 residues. Losses at the gene ends were 1 base for V and 8 bases for J; bases not matched to a gene: 15. In nucleotides, the CDR3 is TGTGCCAGCAGCTTGACGGAGGACGGGACAGGGGTCCATGATGAGCAGTTCTTC. It translates to CASSLTEDGTGVHDEQFF.

The J gene is TRBJ2-7, the V gene TRBV28; TRBD1 aligns across 9 bases. CDR3 size: 15 residues. The V and J ends lost 4 bases and 3 bases, in that order; junction bases with no gene match: 7. Germline CDR1 and CDR2: MDHEN and SYDVKM. The CDR3 reads CASSSPGQGFYEQYF. CDR3 bases: TGTGCCAGCAGTTCACCGGGACAGGGTTTCTACGAGCAGTACTTC.

The gene calls are TRBV10-3 and TRBJ1-1, with no clear D. V lost 11 bases, J lost 0 bases, and 13 bases lay in between. The CDR3 totals 13 residues. The germline V gene has CDR1 ENHRY and CDR2 SYGVKD. CDR3 DNA: TGTGCCTCTCTGGCTGTCATGAACACTGAAGCTTTCTTT. It codes for CASLAVMNTEAFF.

The genes are TRBV19 and TRBJ1-2, with D hard to call. This CDR3 contains 14 residues. V was cut by 0 bases and J by 4 bases, with 9 bases left in between. Germline loops: CDR1 LNHDA, CDR2 SQIVND (reference sequence). The CDR3 DNA reads TGTGCCAGTAGTATAGATGGCGCAGTCTATGGCTACACCTTC. Translating it yields CASSIDGAVYGYTF.

The chain couples TRBV11-3 to TRBJ2-7; 10 positions agree with TRBD1. The ends lost 1 base at V and 11 bases at J; junction bases unmatched: 14. This CDR3 is built from 16 residues. Germline values: CDR1 SGHNT, CDR2 YENEEA. CDR3 residues: CASSLGGGTGAEREYF. CDR3 nucleotides: TGTGCCAGCAGCTTAGGGGGTGGGACAGGGGCGGAGAGGGAGTACTTC.

V usage is TRBV18 and J usage is TRBJ2-4; 9 bases agree with TRBD1. Germline CDR1 reads KGHSH; CDR2 reads LQKENI. V shed 6 bases and J 7 bases; nucleotides not matched to a gene: 10. The CDR3 length is 15 residues. CDR3: CASSPDRGKINIQYF. The DNA of the CDR3 is TGTGCCAGCTCCCCAGACAGGGGGAAAATTAACATTCAGTACTTC.